The rows below give T cell receptor beta chains drawn from one sample of a study of OX40 agonist ivuxolimab in advanced cancers. The data were produced by immunoSEQ multiplex PCR, yet TCRdb's version contains in-frame clones alone and is incomplete. The data hold tens of thousands of clones, with around 92% observed a single time. The starting material was CD4+ or CD8+ T cells sorted from blood, obtained in a trial of the OX40 agonist ivuxolimab. Receptor source: an adult with an advanced solid tumor such as melanoma, head and neck, liver or kidney cancer. Both conserved end residues are part of each CDR3. Some rows mark clone size as missing; the rest say once, few, many or name a class of expanded clone.

abundance	v_gene	j_gene	CDR3aa
-	TRBV4-1	TRBJ1-1	CASSQGSEGARNTEAFF
-	TRBV10-3	TRBJ2-7	CAIKLGQGDYEQYF
-	TRBV19	TRBJ1-2	CASRSEPHDRDGYTF
-	TRBV7-8	TRBJ1-6	CASSLTSWPYNSPLHF
-	TRBV5-5	TRBJ2-2	CASSLFAASAELFF
-	TRBV9	TRBJ2-1	CASSVWGTSYNEQFF
-	TRBV5-3	TRBJ2-3	CARSCTGNFGTDTQYF
-	TRBV6-5	TRBJ2-7	CASSHPGQGGNEQYF
-	TRBV4-3	TRBJ1-1	CASSQVRTGNTEAFF
-	TRBV5-4	TRBJ2-3	CASSLPLESTDTQYF
-	TRBV13	TRBJ2-3	CASSLGVAPITDTQYF
-	TRBV6-1	TRBJ2-2	CASSEAGPAYTGELFF
-	TRBV9	TRBJ2-3	CASSVGASTPDTQYF
-	TRBV5-6	TRBJ2-7	CASSIRDRTYEQYF
-	TRBV9	TRBJ2-5	CASTTGDDETQYF
-	TRBV5-5	TRBJ2-7	CASSLVLNPGTGFDEQYF
-	TRBV6-5	TRBJ2-5	CASKQGYQETQYF
few	TRBV7-9	TRBJ1-1	CASRLGEGGAFF
-	TRBV4-3	TRBJ2-7	CASSQGNGVYEQYF
-	TRBV14	TRBJ1-6	CASSQDPGSNSALHF
-	TRBV21-1	TRBJ2-5	CASSKRQREGGKETQYF
-	TRBV6-6	TRBJ1-5	CASSFHRVESQPQHF
-	TRBV4-3	TRBJ2-3	CASSQDSGGRADTQYF
-	TRBV6-1	TRBJ2-3	CASSERLGFTDTQYF
-	TRBV5-1	TRBJ2-1	CASSPTDRGLAGVAYNEQFF
-	TRBV14	TRBJ2-1	CASSLTPGLAGVSYNEQFF
-	TRBV7-8	TRBJ2-7	CASSMTAYEQYF
-	TRBV11-3	TRBJ2-7	CASSSYPPQRESYEQYF
-	TRBV7-2	TRBJ2-1	CASSSREGTGSRQFF
-	TRBV27	TRBJ2-1	CASSLYGTSDNEQFF
many	TRBV6-5	TRBJ1-6	CATTSTGVNSPLHF
-	TRBV5-5	TRBJ2-7	CASSPSDIYEQYF
-	TRBV9	TRBJ2-3	CASSPWAGSTDTQYF
once	TRBV27	TRBJ1-6	CASSRTVNHNSPLHF
-	TRBV15	TRBJ2-1	CATSPVGGIRFF
-	TRBV9	TRBJ2-5	CASSVGTSGRSEETQYF
-	TRBV19	TRBJ1-5	CASSLGQGGNQPQHF